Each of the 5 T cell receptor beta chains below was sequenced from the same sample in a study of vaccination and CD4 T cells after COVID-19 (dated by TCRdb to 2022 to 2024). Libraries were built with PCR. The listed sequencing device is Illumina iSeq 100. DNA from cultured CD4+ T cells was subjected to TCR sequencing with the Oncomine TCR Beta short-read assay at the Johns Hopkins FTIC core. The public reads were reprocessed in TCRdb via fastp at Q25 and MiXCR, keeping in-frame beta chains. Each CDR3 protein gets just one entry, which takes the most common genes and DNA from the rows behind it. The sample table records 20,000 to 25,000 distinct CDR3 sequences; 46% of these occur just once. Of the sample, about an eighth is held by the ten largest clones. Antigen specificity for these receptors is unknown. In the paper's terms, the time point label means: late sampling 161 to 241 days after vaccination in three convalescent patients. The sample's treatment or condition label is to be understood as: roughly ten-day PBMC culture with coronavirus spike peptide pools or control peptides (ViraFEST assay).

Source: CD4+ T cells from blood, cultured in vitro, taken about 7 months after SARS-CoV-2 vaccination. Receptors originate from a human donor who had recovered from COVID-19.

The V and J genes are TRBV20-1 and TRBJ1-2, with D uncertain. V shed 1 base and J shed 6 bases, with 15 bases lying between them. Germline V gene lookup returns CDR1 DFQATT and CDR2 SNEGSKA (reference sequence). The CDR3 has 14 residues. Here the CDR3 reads CSARAATALDGYTF. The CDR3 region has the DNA TGCAGTGCTAGAGCAGCGACGGCTTTGGATGGCTACACCTTC.

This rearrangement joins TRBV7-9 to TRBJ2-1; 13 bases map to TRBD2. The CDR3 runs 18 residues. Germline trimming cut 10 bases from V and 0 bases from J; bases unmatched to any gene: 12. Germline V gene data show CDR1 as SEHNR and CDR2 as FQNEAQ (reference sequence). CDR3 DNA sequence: TGTGCCACCAAGGGACTAGCGGGGAGAGGGAGCTCCTACAATGAGCAGTTCTTC. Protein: CATKGLAGRGSSYNEQFF.

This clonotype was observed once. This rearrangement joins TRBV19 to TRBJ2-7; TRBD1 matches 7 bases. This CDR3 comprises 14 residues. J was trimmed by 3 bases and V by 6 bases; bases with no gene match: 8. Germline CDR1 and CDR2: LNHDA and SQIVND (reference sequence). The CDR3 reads CASSRQGAIYEQYF. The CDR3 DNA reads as TGTGCCAGTAGCCGACAGGGAGCAATCTACGAGCAGTACTTC. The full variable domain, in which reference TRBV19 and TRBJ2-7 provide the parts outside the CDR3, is DGGITQSPKYLFRKEGQNVTLSCEQNLNHDAMYWYRQDPGQGLRLIYYSQIVNDFQKGDIAEGYSVSREKKESFPLTVTSAQKNPTAFYLCASSRQGAIYEQYFGPGTRLTVT.

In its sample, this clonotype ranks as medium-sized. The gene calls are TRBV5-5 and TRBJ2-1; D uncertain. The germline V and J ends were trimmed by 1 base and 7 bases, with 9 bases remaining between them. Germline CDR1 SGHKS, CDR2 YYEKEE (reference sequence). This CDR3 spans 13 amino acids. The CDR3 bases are TGTGCCAGCAGCTTGTTGACCGGGAATGAGCAGTTCTTC. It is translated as CASSLLTGNEQFF.

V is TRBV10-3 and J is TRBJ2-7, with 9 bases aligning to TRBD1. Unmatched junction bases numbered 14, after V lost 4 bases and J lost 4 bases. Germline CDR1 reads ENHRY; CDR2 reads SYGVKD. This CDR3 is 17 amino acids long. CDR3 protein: CAISVIHDGTGKYEQYF. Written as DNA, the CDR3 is TGTGCCATCAGTGTAATTCATGACGGGACAGGGAAGTACGAGCAGTACTTC.